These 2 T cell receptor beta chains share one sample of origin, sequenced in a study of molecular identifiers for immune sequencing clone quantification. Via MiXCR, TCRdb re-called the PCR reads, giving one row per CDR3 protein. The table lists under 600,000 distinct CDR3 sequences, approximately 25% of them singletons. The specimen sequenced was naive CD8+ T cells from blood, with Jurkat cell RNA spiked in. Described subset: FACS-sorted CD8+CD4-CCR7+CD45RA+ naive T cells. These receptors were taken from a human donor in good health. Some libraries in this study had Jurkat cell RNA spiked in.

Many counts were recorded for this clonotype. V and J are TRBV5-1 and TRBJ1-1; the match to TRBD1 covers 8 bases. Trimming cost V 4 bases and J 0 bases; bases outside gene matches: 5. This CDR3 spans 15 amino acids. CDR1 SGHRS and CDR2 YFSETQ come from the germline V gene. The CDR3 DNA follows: TGCGCCAGCAGCCCGTGGGACAGGTTGAACACTGAAGCTTTCTTT. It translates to CASSPWDRLNTEAFF. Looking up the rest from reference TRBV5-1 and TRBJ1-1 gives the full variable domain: KAGVTQTPRYLIKTRGQQVTLSCSPISGHRSVSWYQQTPGQGLQFLFEYFSETQRNKGNFPGRFSGRQFSNSRSEMNVSTLELGDSALYLCASSPWDRLNTEAFFGQGTRLTVV.

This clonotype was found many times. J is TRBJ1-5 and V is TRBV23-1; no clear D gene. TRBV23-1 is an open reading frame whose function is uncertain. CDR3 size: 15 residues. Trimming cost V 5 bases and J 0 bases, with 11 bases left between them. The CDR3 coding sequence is TGCGCCAGCAGTTCTTCCGGGGATAGCAATCAGCCCCAGCATTTT. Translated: CASSSSGDSNQPQHF.